The clone carrying this T cell receptor beta chain came up many times. Its antigen is undetermined. Patients chosen for sequencing had shown CD8+CD57+ cell expansion by flow cytometry. The CDR3 is made up of 15 amino acids. In germline, CDR1 is MNHEY, CDR2 SVGAGI. V lost 0 bases and J 3 bases, leaving 11 bases between the germline ends. This sample stems from a study of CD8+CD57+ T cells in acquired aplastic anemia. Study context: DNA from sorted CD4+ and CD8+ cells averaged around 3.2 ug.

Genomic DNA served as template for TCR beta VDJ and CDR3 profiling. TCRdb re-derived calls from the reads in MiXCR, one entry per CDR3 protein. The table includes over 250,000 distinct CDR3 sequences, 56% detected once. General study points: CD8+ Simpson's diversity did not differ significantly between patients and controls.

The chain uses TRBV6-5 and TRBJ1-1; the D is unclear. The sample comprised sorted CD4+, CD8+, or CD8+CD57+ T cells (not recorded which) from PBMCs. The sequence was obtained from a human donor with aplastic anemia. Here the CDR3 reads CASSYSRVGDTEAFF. DNA for the CDR3: TGTGCCAGCAGTTACTCAAGGGTGGGAGACACTGAAGCTTTCTTT.